Each of the 20 T cell receptor beta chains below was sequenced from the same sample in a study of regulatory T cells in long-lasting Graves disease. The time point here: newly diagnosed GD, antithyroid drugs for less than 3 months. From RNA extracted from PBMCs, the TCR library was made. For TCR beta, libraries came from iRepertoire HTBI primers and Arm-PCR of CDR3 regions. TCRdb called the multiplex PCR reads again in MiXCR, with one record for every CDR3 protein. The sample yields roughly 520,000 distinct CDR3 sequences, around 11% seen once. These data were also filed under a second study, of T cells in Graves' hyperthyroidism and ophthalmopathy.

Sequences were derived from peripheral blood mononuclear cells (PBMCs), sampled at new diagnosis, from a patient treated with antithyroid drugs. The source of these receptors is a woman in her twenties or thirties with Graves disease.

This clonotype was seen repeatedly, ten times or more. This chain uses TRBV5-8 with TRBJ1-1; 9 nucleotides agree with TRBD1. This CDR3 spans 15 amino acids. Germline CDR1 is SGHTS and CDR2 is YDEGEE. Germline trimming cut 4 bases from V and 1 base from J; bases unmatched to any gene: 5. CDR3 coding DNA: TGTGCCAGCAGCGTATGGACAGGGGAGAACACTGAAGCTTTCTTT. Amino acids: CASSVWTGENTEAFF.

This clonotype occurred a few times. The gene calls are TRBV20-1 and TRBJ2-7; D may be TRBD2 (5 bases). Germline lookup yields CDR1 DFQATT and CDR2 SNEGSKA (reference sequence). The V end lost 2 bases, the J end lost 3 bases, and 11 bases lay between the germline ends. The CDR3 contains 13 residues. CDR3 loop: CSARRRGGYEQYF. The CDR3 nucleotides read TGCAGTGCTAGACGGCGAGGAGGCTACGAGCAGTACTTC.

This clonotype was observed a few times. DNA of the CDR3: TGCAGTGCGCAGGGACTAGCGGGGACCGACTACAATGAGCAGTTCTTC. Residues: CSAQGLAGTDYNEQFF. The chain is built from TRBV20-1 and TRBJ2-1, with 13 bases matching TRBD2. The CDR3 is made up of 16 amino acids. Germline CDR1 and CDR2: DFQATT and SNEGSKA (reference sequence). V lost 6 bases to trimming and J lost 3 bases; unmatched junction nucleotides: 8.

This clonotype was detected ten times or more. The CDR3 DNA reads TGTGCCAGCAGCCCGCCACTTTTGAGCGGGTCGAACACCGGGGAGCTGTTTTTT. This gives the protein CASSPPLLSGSNTGELFF. This chain uses TRBV3-1 with TRBJ2-2, with a tentative D call TRBD2 (6 bases). V was pared by 4 bases and J by 0 bases, with 18 bases between. This CDR3 contains 18 residues. Per the germline V gene, CDR1 is LGHDT and CDR2 is YNNKEL (reference sequence). The complete variable domain, with remaining parts taken from reference TRBV3-1 and TRBJ2-2, reads DTAVSQTPKYLVTQMGNDKSIKCEQNLGHDTMYWYKQDSKKFLKIMFSYNNKELIINETVPNRFSPKSPDKAHLNLHINSLELGDSAVYFCASSPPLLSGSNTGELFFGEGSRLTVL.

This chain uses TRBV25-1 with TRBJ2-1; 14 nucleotides align to TRBD2. The J call may be wrong; the DNA end is better matched by TRBJ2-5. CDR3 size: 18 residues. Germline values: CDR1 MGHDK, CDR2 SYGVNS. CDR3 coding DNA: TGTGCCAGCAGTGAATTCCTCGGGACTAGCGGGAGTGGGGAGACCCAGTACTTC. Translating it yields CASSEFLGTSGSGETQYF.

Ten or more counts support this clonotype. The chain is built from TRBV6-1 and TRBJ1-2, with TRBD1 matching over 7 bases. The V gene end was trimmed by 9 bases and the J gene end by 6 bases; junction bases not matched to a gene: 4. This CDR3 spans 11 amino acids. The germline CDR1 and CDR2 sequences are MNHNS and SASEGT. CDR3: CASLTGDGYTF. The CDR3 DNA is TGTGCCAGTCTAACAGGGGATGGCTACACCTTC.

Ten or more counts support this clonotype. The chain has TRBV20-1 and TRBJ1-4, with 9 bases lining up with TRBD1. Germline CDR1 DFQATT, CDR2 SNEGSKA (reference sequence). V was pared by 6 bases and J by 3 bases, with 8 bases of the junction left unmatched. The CDR3 runs 15 residues. CDR3: CSAKDRGPPNEKLFF. The CDR3, as DNA: TGCAGTGCCAAGGACAGGGGACCGCCTAATGAAAAACTGTTTTTT.

The V and J genes are TRBV13 and TRBJ2-7; D remains ambiguous. The CDR3 runs to 14 residues. The germline gives CDR1 PRHDT, CDR2 FYEKMQ (reference sequence). V was pared by 0 bases and J by 4 bases, with 10 bases between. CDR3 region: CASSLGISPYEQYF. The CDR3 bases are TGTGCCAGCAGCTTAGGGATTAGCCCATACGAGCAGTACTTC.

The gene calls are TRBV6-1 and TRBJ2-2, with 10 nucleotides matching TRBD2. The V and J ends lost 6 bases and 3 bases, in that order; junction bases with no gene match: 4. The CDR3 contains 15 residues. Looked up from germline, CDR1 is MNHNS and CDR2 is SASEGT. This CDR3 is CASSVAGGDTGELFF. The CDR3 coding sequence is TGTGCCAGCAGCGTAGCGGGAGGCGACACCGGGGAGCTGTTTTTT.

This clonotype was counted ten times or more. The gene calls are TRBV7-3 and TRBJ2-1; the D gene is possibly TRBD2 (6 bases). The CDR3 is 15 amino acids. Trimming took 5 bases from V and 1 from J, leaving 12 bases between them. Germline loops: CDR1 SGHTA, CDR2 FQGTGA. The CDR3 spells CASSPAGPSYNEQFF. The CDR3 DNA is TGTGCCAGCAGCCCCGCGGGACCATCCTACAATGAGCAGTTCTTC.

This clonotype was counted many times. The chain links TRBV29-1 to TRBJ2-3; 7 bases match TRBD2. This CDR3 is built from 15 residues. The germline gives CDR1 SQVTM, CDR2 ANQGSEA. Trimming cost V 4 bases and J 6 bases; bases outside gene matches: 13. As DNA, the CDR3 is TGCAGCGTTGGAAGACTAGCCGGAGAGGGGGATACGCAGTATTTT. This translates into CSVGRLAGEGDTQYF.

V usage is TRBV5-1 and J usage is TRBJ1-6, with a tentative D call TRBD1 (6 bases). The CDR3 sequence is 14 residues long. V was shortened by 4 bases and J by 8 bases, with 13 bases between the two germline ends. Germline CDR1 SGHRS, CDR2 YFSETQ. CDR3 nucleotide sequence: TGCGCCAGCAGCCGGGACATACCATATTCACCCCTCCACTTT. It codes for CASSRDIPYSPLHF.

Worth noting for this clonotype: A read error may produce the germline difference seen at one junction end. The chain uses TRBV29-1 and TRBJ2-2, with D tentatively TRBD1 or TRBD2 (6 bases each). Per the germline V gene, CDR1 is SQVTM and CDR2 is ANQGSEA. There are 16 residues in the CDR3. As DNA, the CDR3 is TGCAGCGTTGAGTTTTGGGGGGCCAAAAACACCGGGGAGCTGCTTTTT. It yields the protein CSVEFWGAKNTGELLF.

The chain is built from TRBV2 and TRBJ2-3, with 8 bases matching TRBD2. V was clipped by 7 bases and J by 0 bases; unmatched bases: 6. The CDR3 has 15 residues. The germline V gene has CDR1 SNHLY and CDR2 FYNNEI. This CDR3 is CASMLASGSTDTQYF. The CDR3 DNA is TGTGCCAGCATGCTCGCTAGCGGGAGCACAGATACGCAGTATTTT.

This chain links TRBV20-1 with TRBJ2-7; 7 bases match TRBD1. The junction had 7 bases not matched to a gene; V was cut back by 4 bases and J by 4 bases. From germline, CDR1 is DFQATT and CDR2 SNEGSKA (reference sequence). The CDR3 has 13 amino acids. DNA for the CDR3: TGCAGTGCTAACGCAGGGACAGAATACGAGCAGTACTTC. Translating gives CSANAGTEYEQYF.

This clonotype occurred many times. V gene TRBV19 combines with J gene TRBJ1-2, with 8 bases identical to TRBD1. Unmatched junction bases numbered 12, after V lost 3 bases and J lost 6 bases. From germline, CDR1 is LNHDA and CDR2 SQIVND (reference sequence). The CDR3 consists of 16 residues. CDR3 amino acids: CASSMTGTGNVNGYTF. CDR3 DNA: TGTGCCAGTAGTATGACCGGGACAGGAAATGTTAATGGCTACACCTTC.

The sample holds many counts of this clonotype. V and J are TRBV2 and TRBJ2-7, with D unresolved. The germline CDR1 and CDR2 sequences are SNHLY and FYNNEI. The CDR3 is made up of 13 amino acids. Trimming cost V 4 bases and J 3 bases, with 10 bases left between them. CDR3 in amino acids: CASSAGRHYEQYF. As DNA, the CDR3 is TGTGCCAGCAGTGCGGGCAGACACTACGAGCAGTACTTC.

This clonotype came up many times. V is TRBV29-1 and J is TRBJ2-4; no clear D. The V gene's germline CDR1 is SQVTM and CDR2 ANQGSEA. This CDR3 is 16 amino acids long. V was pared by 1 base and J by 1 base, with 14 bases between. CDR3 protein: CSVEGTERSAKNIQYF. For the CDR3, the DNA is TGCAGCGTTGAAGGAACAGAGAGGAGTGCCAAAAACATTCAGTACTTC.

The sample holds many counts of this clonotype. The CDR3 is CSAREGAGGPYEQYF. Here the CDR3 DNA reads TGCAGTGCTAGAGAGGGAGCGGGAGGGCCCTACGAGCAGTACTTC. This chain uses TRBV20-1 with TRBJ2-7, with TRBD2 matching over 10 bases. V shed 0 bases, J shed 2 bases, and the junction held 4 bases outside the gene matches. The CDR3 has 15 amino acids. Germline loops: CDR1 DFQATT, CDR2 SNEGSKA (reference sequence).

The chain uses TRBV4-3 and TRBJ2-7; perhaps TRBD1 as D (5 bases). The V gene lost 3 bases and the J gene lost 4 bases, with 13 bases spanning the gap. This CDR3 comprises 14 residues. Germline CDR1 and CDR2: LGHNA and YSLEER. The CDR3 region is CASSHQTGRYEQYF. The CDR3 DNA follows: TGCGCCAGCAGCCACCAAACAGGCCGGTACGAGCAGTACTTC.